This TCR beta chain was sequenced for a study of blood T cells in healthy people across ages. Study-level findings and limits: Donor CMV status was unknown, possibly confounding expanded clonotype changes.

Donor samples were obtained from healthy Caucasian individuals from Russia, aged 6 to 90. Then a second PCR, running roughly 7 to 11 cycles, was carried out with a sample-barcoded 5' primer and a J-beta primer mix. TCRdb passed the 5' RACE reads through MiXCR, listing each CDR3 protein once. Of about 840,000 distinct CDR3 sequences in the sample, about 28% were seen once. Comments on this clonotype: Its antigen remains unknown. An end of the junction differs from the germline gene, which may be a read error.

Germline CDR1 reads MDHEN; CDR2 reads SYDVKM. The CDR3 consists of 13 residues. Another study also made use of these data, one on T cells of mothers and their children. Per that paper: In related and unrelated pairs alike, thymic selection shapes TCR recombination output, with inherited differences minor.

The chain couples TRBV28 to TRBJ2-4; TRBD2 matches 8 bases. Sample: blood. This receptor was identified in a woman between 35 and 50 years old in good health. CDR3 sequence: CACSRTLAVGQYF. CDR3 nucleotide sequence: TGTGCCTGCAGTCGAACACTAGCGGTGGGCCAGTACTTC.